This note documents a single T cell receptor (beta chain) sequence. This sample was included in a study of T cell changes during pregnancy in multiple sclerosis. Sequenced by immunoSEQ multiplex PCR; TCRdb stores in-frame clones only, minus some. The data contain about 38,000 clones, 85% to 90% of them seen just once; the ten biggest clones take up 6.5% to 8.5%. The V gene lost 1 base and the J gene lost 1 base, with 8 bases spanning the gap. The CDR3 has 16 residues. CDR1 LGHNA and CDR2 YNFKEQ come from the germline V gene. This TCR came from a female donor with multiple sclerosis, enrolled in a pregnancy study. The chain is built from TRBV4-2 and TRBJ2-6; D perhaps matches TRBD1 (6 bases). This material consisted of CD8+ T cells from peripheral blood mononuclear cells, taken in the third trimester of pregnancy. The CDR3 DNA sequence: TGTGCCAGCAGCCAAGCGGACAGTTCTGGGGCCAACGTCCTGACTTTC. Protein product: CASSQADSSGANVLTF.